This TCR beta chain was recovered during a study of regulatory and conventional T cells in RAG deficiency. General study points: Control T-cell subsets had markedly higher Shannon entropy and lower Simpson indices than RAG-deficient patients. Treg unique TCR beta sequences were approximately 100-fold fewer in Omenn syndrome and CID/AS patients than controls.

This clone was observed a handful of times. Antigen: not known. Measured with immunoSEQ multiplex PCR; TCRdb has only the in-frame clones, and not every one. The repertoire holds about 34,000 clones, with around 76% as singletons. Genomic DNA came from blood conventional CD4+ T cells gated CD25-low CD127-high. V was clipped by 0 bases and J by 0 bases, with 7 bases between them. The CDR3 has 15 amino acids. Germline-derived CDR1 and CDR2 are SGDLS and YYNGEE. The same data also went into a second study, on regulatory T cells. That work contributes: The primer mix had 52 TRBV and 13 TRBJ primers.

The specimen sequenced was CD4+ effector T cells sorted from blood. The chain uses TRBV9 and TRBJ2-1; D uncertain. The receptor comes from a human donor in good health. In DNA, the CDR3 is TGTGCCAGCAGCGTAGAGTCTTACTCCTACAATGAGCAGTTCTTC. As protein: CASSVESYSYNEQFF.